Detailed here is one TCR beta chain. What it binds is not known. CDR3 length: 15 residues. The germline V gene encodes CDR1 SEHNR and CDR2 FQNEAQ (reference sequence). V gave up 1 base and J gave up 4 bases, with 10 bases separating them. The entry originates in a study of T cell repertoires in cytomegalovirus infection. Overall study context: CMV infection plus the matching HLA type was flagged by public TCR beta signatures. Points from the study as a whole: The cumulative frequency of public TCR beta families identified carriers of CMV plus the relevant HLA. CMV-specific TCR beta clonotypes restricted by HLA-C were the ones dominating the ex vivo response.

TCRdb ran MiXCR on the reads and lists one entry per CDR3 protein. The sample carries 300,000 to 400,000 distinct CDR3 sequences, 15% to 20% recorded once. The chain combines TRBV7-9 with TRBJ1-4; D remains unclear. The receptor's source is a human donor in good health (CMV status not recorded). Some clones in this sample may be carry-over from other donors' samples. Sequences were obtained from PBMCs. The DNA for the CDR3 is TGTGCCAGCAGCTTAGTGGGCAGAGTTAATGAAAAACTGTTTTTT. Its protein is CASSLVGRVNEKLFF.